The rows below give T cell receptor beta chains drawn from one sample of a study of Ad26.COV2.S vaccination and SARS-CoV-2 variants. The protocol was immunoSEQ multiplex PCR, while the TCRdb copy is restricted to in-frame clones and leaves out a portion. The profile shows 410,000 or so clones, about 93% of them singletons. The sequencing here drew on peripheral blood, taken in a trial of Ad26.COV2.S vaccine versus placebo. The receptor set was obtained from a person between 18 and 59 years old who received the Ad26.COV2.S COVID-19 vaccine or a placebo. Both conserved end residues are part of each CDR3. The D gene is left open where the match is weak. Rows may omit the clone size; those that give it use once, few, many or a size class.

>TRBJ1-5|NA|TRBV19|15|TRBD1
CASTRQGMRNQPQHF
TGTGCCAGTACCCGACAGGGCATGAGGAATCAGCCCCAGCATTTT
>TRBJ2-3|NA|TRBV11-2|16|TRBD2
CASSSRLAVGTDTQYF
TGTGCCAGCAGCTCCCGTCTAGCGGTGGGCACAGATACGCAGTATTTT
>TRBJ2-3|NA|TRBV5-4|16|TRBD2
CASSLRTSGATDTQYF
TGTGCCAGCAGCTTGAGGACGAGCGGGGCCACAGATACGCAGTATTTT
>TRBJ2-2|NA|TRBV14|17|TRBD2
CASSQPLLAGEAGELFF
TGTGCCAGCAGCCAGCCCCTACTAGCGGGAGAAGCCGGGGAGCTGTTTTTT
>TRBJ1-1|NA|TRBV5-1|14|NA
CASSPGGTDTEAFF
TGCGCCAGCAGCCCCGGAGGAACTGACACTGAAGCTTTCTTT
>TRBJ2-3|NA|TRBV27|19|NA
CASSSLDSATISSTDTQYF
TGTGCCAGCAGTTCCTTGGACAGCGCAACCATATCAAGCACAGATACGCAGTATTTT
>TRBJ2-2|NA|TRBV5-4|17|TRBD2
CASSAGLAGVRVGELFF
TGTGCCAGCAGCGCGGGACTAGCGGGAGTACGGGTCGGGGAGCTGTTTTTT
>TRBJ1-2|NA|TRBV7-2|17|TRBD1
CASSFSDRGRFPYGYTF
TGTGCCAGCAGCTTTTCCGACAGGGGGCGTTTCCCCTATGGCTACACCTTC
>TRBJ1-5|NA|TRBV6-2/TRBV6-3|14|NA
CASSYSMVVQPQHF
TGTGCCAGCAGTTACTCGATGGTTGTTCAGCCCCAGCATTTT
>TRBJ1-1|NA|TRBV18|14|NA
CASSPPIPETGAFF
TGTGCCAGCTCACCACCGATCCCCGAAACCGGAGCTTTCTTT
>TRBJ1-5|NA|TRBV9|16|TRBD1
CASSVRDRTFNQPQHF
TGTGCCAGCAGCGTCCGGGACAGGACCTTCAATCAGCCCCAGCATTTT
>TRBJ2-1|NA|TRBV6-2/TRBV6-3|17|NA
CASSYYGEVNSYNEQFF
TGTGCCAGCAGTTACTATGGGGAAGTGAACTCCTACAATGAGCAGTTCTTC
>TRBJ2-7|once|TRBV30|15|TRBD1
CAWSPGGGSPYEQYF
TGTGCCTGGAGTCCAGGGGGCGGCTCCCCCTACGAGCAGTACTTC
>TRBJ2-3|NA|TRBV18|17|TRBD1
CASSPSLRDRSTDTQYF
TGTGCCAGCTCACCGTCGCTCCGGGACAGGTCGACCGATACGCAGTATTTT
>TRBJ2-2|NA|TRBV11-2|16|NA
CASSLETAANTGELFF
TGTGCCAGCAGCTTAGAGACAGCCGCGAACACCGGGGAGCTGTTTTTT
>TRBJ1-1|few|TRBV12-3/TRBV12-4|13|NA
CASSTERYTEAFF
TGTGCCAGCAGTACGGAGAGGTACACTGAAGCTTTCTTT
>TRBJ1-2|NA|TRBV2|13|NA
CASSGSSLNGYTF
TGTGCCAGCAGTGGGAGCAGTCTTAATGGCTACACCTTC
>TRBJ2-1|once|TRBV18|14|TRBD2
CASSLVAGGDEQFF
TGTGCCAGCTCGCTCGTTGCGGGAGGAGATGAGCAGTTCTTC
>TRBJ2-7|few|TRBV5-1|16|TRBD2
CASRAGTSGRDYEQYF
TGCGCCAGCAGGGCAGGGACTAGCGGGAGGGACTACGAGCAGTACTTC
>TRBJ2-2|NA|TRBV23-1|16|NA
CASSQGTPWNTGELFF
TGCGCCAGCAGTCAGGGGACACCCTGGAACACCGGGGAGCTGTTTTTT